The 25 T cell receptor beta chains listed next were all sequenced from one sample in a study of Graves' ophthalmopathy and Graves' hyperthyroidism. The authors amplified TCR beta CDR3 regions from RNA transcripts. HTBI primers were employed in first-round RT-PCR, then a second-round multiplex PCR followed. TCRdb passed the multiplex PCR reads through MiXCR, listing each CDR3 protein once. The table has roughly 350,000 distinct CDR3 sequences, roughly 15% seen once; the top ten hold 2% to 3%. Material: peripheral blood. These receptors all stem from an adult woman with stable Graves' hyperthyroidism.

V usage is TRBV13 and J usage is TRBJ2-5; 9 positions agree with TRBD1. The CDR3 length is 16 residues. The V gene's germline CDR1 is PRHDT and CDR2 FYEKMQ (reference sequence). With 4 bases clipped from V and 3 bases from J, the junction kept 9 bases outside the gene matches. The CDR3 DNA reads TGTGCCAGCAGCTCCCTCCAAGACAGGGGGGAAGAGACCCAGTACTTC. Amino acid sequence: CASSSLQDRGEETQYF.

This clonotype was detected many times. The rearrangement links TRBV11-2 to TRBJ1-1; D remains ambiguous. This CDR3 has 15 amino acids. V lost 0 bases and J lost 4, with 12 bases in between. Germline V gene data show CDR1 as SGHAT and CDR2 as FQNNGV. CDR3 sequence reads: CASSLDSKGITEAFF. For the CDR3, the DNA is TGTGCCAGCAGCTTAGATTCTAAAGGAATCACTGAAGCTTTCTTT.

Ten or more counts support this clonotype. This chain joins TRBV7-8 and TRBJ2-5, with a possible D match to TRBD1 (5 bases). CDR1 and CDR2 (germline): SGHVS, FQNEAQ. This CDR3 has 14 amino acids. The V gene lost 1 base and the J gene lost 4 bases, with 10 bases spanning the gap. CDR3 in DNA: TGTGCCAGCAGCTTAGGCAGGGTCAGAGAGACCCAGTACTTC. Its protein is CASSLGRVRETQYF.

CDR3 sequence (DNA): TGCGCCAGCACCATTTCAGCAACGAGCAATCAGCCCCAGCATTTT. Its protein product is CASTISATSNQPQHF. The J gene is TRBJ1-5, the V gene TRBV4-1; no firm D call. Trimming shortened V by 7 bases and J by 1 base, and 14 bases separated the two germline ends. The CDR3 has 15 residues. The germline V gene has CDR1 MGHRA and CDR2 YSYEKL.

This clonotype has only a few counts. The rearrangement uses TRBV28 and TRBJ1-6, with D maybe TRBD1 (6 bases). The CDR3 contains 14 residues. The V gene lost 6 bases and the J gene lost 7 bases, with 13 bases spanning the gap. Germline CDR1 and CDR2: MDHEN and SYDVKM. CDR3 residues: CASRPGDLNSPLHF. CDR3 nucleotide sequence: TGTGCCAGCAGGCCAGGGGATTTGAATTCACCCCTCCACTTT.

Details on this clonotype: Relative to the germline gene, one junction end is altered; a read error may explain this. This sequence joins TRBV15 and TRBJ2-1, with 10 bases that match TRBD2. Germline V gene sequence: CDR1 LNHNV, CDR2 YYDKDF (reference sequence). The CDR3 is made up of 17 amino acids. The CDR3 loop reads CATSRESSGRAYNEKFF. In nucleotides, the CDR3 is TGTGCCACCAGCAGAGAGTCTAGCGGGAGAGCCTACAATGAGAAGTTCTTC.

Notes on this clonotype: A single base separates this from a much larger clone, so it may be a read error. V is TRBV2 and J is TRBJ1-1; 8 bases align to TRBD1. The CDR3 is made up of 14 amino acids. Trimming took 4 bases from V and 5 from J; bases not matched to a gene: 6. CDR1 SNHLY and CDR2 FYNNEI come from the germline V gene. The CDR3 region has the DNA TGTGCCAGCAGTGCCGCAGGGGGCTTTACTGAAGCTTTCTTT. Translation: CASSAAGGFTEAFF.

This clonotype came up many times. The rearrangement uses TRBV5-5 and TRBJ2-7; 9 bases are shared with TRBD2. Per germline, CDR1 SGHKS and CDR2 YYEKEE (reference sequence). The CDR3 consists of 15 residues. With 4 bases clipped from V and 3 bases from J, the junction kept 8 bases outside the gene matches. CDR3 in amino acids: CASSQRLADYYEQYF. DNA of the CDR3: TGTGCCAGCAGCCAGAGACTAGCGGATTACTACGAGCAGTACTTC.

This clonotype was detected a few times. The chain has TRBV20-1 and TRBJ1-2, with TRBD1 matching 7 bases. V gave up 0 bases and J gave up 4 bases; unmatched junction bases: 8. This CDR3 has 15 residues. CDR1 is DFQATT, CDR2 SNEGSKA, per germline (reference sequence). The CDR3 sequence: CSARDGGGRSYGYTF. CDR3 in DNA: TGCAGTGCTAGAGATGGAGGGGGCCGGAGCTATGGCTACACCTTC.

This clonotype was counted a few times. This chain uses TRBV19 with TRBJ2-7; TRBD2 aligns across 7 bases. This CDR3 has 14 amino acids. Germline values: CDR1 LNHDA, CDR2 SQIVND (reference sequence). Trimming cost V 3 bases and J 4 bases; bases outside gene matches: 6. The CDR3 reads CASSMFGGGYEQYF. The CDR3 DNA reads as TGTGCCAGTAGTATGTTCGGCGGGGGTTACGAGCAGTACTTC.

This chain joins TRBV6-1 and TRBJ1-1; TRBD1 might be the D (5 bases). The CDR3 consists of 13 residues. V lost 7 bases and J lost 4, with 13 bases in between. CDR1 and CDR2 from the germline V gene are MNHNS and SASEGT. DNA for the CDR3: TGTGCCAGCACCGAGGATGGGGGCACTGAAGCTTTCTTT. Residues: CASTEDGGTEAFF.

In its sample, this clonotype was seen many times. This chain uses TRBV15 with TRBJ2-5; 7 bases line up with TRBD1. J was trimmed by 3 bases and V by 3 bases; bases with no gene match: 4. The CDR3 totals 14 residues. CDR1 LNHNV and CDR2 YYDKDF come from the germline V gene (reference sequence). The CDR3 DNA reads as TGTGCCACCAGCAGCACAGGGGATAAAGAGACCCAGTACTTC. This gives the protein CATSSTGDKETQYF.

The chain employs TRBV6-1 and TRBJ2-2; 11 bases fit TRBD1. J was trimmed by 3 bases and V by 6 bases; bases with no gene match: 3. The CDR3 extends over 15 amino acids. Germline CDR1 MNHNS, CDR2 SASEGT. The CDR3 spells CASRGQGGDTGELFF. CDR3 bases: TGTGCCAGCAGGGGACAGGGGGGAGACACCGGGGAGCTGTTTTTT.

This clonotype was seen repeatedly, ten times or more. The chain combines TRBV19 with TRBJ2-6; D unresolved. V was shortened by 4 bases and J by 0 bases, with 7 bases between the two germline ends. Germline values: CDR1 LNHDA, CDR2 SQIVND (reference sequence). The CDR3 is 15 amino acids. In nucleotides, the CDR3 is TGTGCCAGTAGTAAGGGTACCTCTGGGGCCAACGTCCTGACTTTC. This gives the protein CASSKGTSGANVLTF.

This chain connects TRBV11-2 to TRBJ2-5; D is possibly TRBD2 (7 bases). This CDR3 comprises 14 residues. V lost 6 bases and J lost 5, with 16 bases in between. Germline values: CDR1 SGHAT, CDR2 FQNNGV. CDR3 nucleotide sequence: TGTGCCAGCAGGAGTGTGAGGGGGGGCGAGACCCAGTACTTC. It yields the protein CASRSVRGGETQYF.

This clonotype was counted at least ten times. The chain has TRBV3-1 and TRBJ2-7, with a weak D call TRBD2 (6 bases). The length of the CDR3 is 14 residues. Trimming cost V 4 bases and J 2 bases, with 12 bases left between them. Germline CDR1 LGHDT, CDR2 YNNKEL (reference sequence). CDR3 sequence (DNA): TGTGCCAGCAGCCTTGGGGGGAGCGCCTACGAGCAGTACTTC. The encoded protein is CASSLGGSAYEQYF.

CDR3 nucleotide sequence: TGTGCCATCAGGACAGGGGATGAGACCCAGTACTTC. Translation: CAIRTGDETQYF. This rearrangement joins TRBV10-3 to TRBJ2-5; 8 positions match TRBD1. Germline-derived CDR1 and CDR2 are ENHRY and SYGVKD. The CDR3 contains 12 residues. V was clipped by 6 bases and J by 5 bases; unmatched bases: 2.

This clonotype was recorded at least ten times. The rearrangement joins TRBV6-1 to TRBJ1-5; a possible D gene is TRBD1 (5 bases). Trimming removed 3 bases at V and 7 bases at J, with 13 bases between. Germline values: CDR1 MNHNS, CDR2 SASEGT. CDR3 length: 14 amino acids. For the CDR3, the DNA is TGTGCCAGCAGTGAGAGGCAGGGTGGACAGCCCCAGCATTTT. Translation: CASSERQGGQPQHF.

This clonotype was found many times. This chain links TRBV28 with TRBJ2-7, with a tentative D call TRBD2 (5 bases). There are 13 residues in the CDR3. V was cut by 3 bases and J by 7 bases, with 13 bases left in between. The germline V gene encodes CDR1 MDHEN and CDR2 SYDVKM. CDR3 in amino acids: CASSLVRGQEQYF. CDR3 coding DNA: TGTGCCAGCAGTTTGGTACGGGGTCAGGAGCAGTACTTC.

This sequence joins TRBV29-1 and TRBJ1-1, with 8 bases lining up with TRBD1. CDR1 SQVTM and CDR2 ANQGSEA come from the germline V gene. The CDR3 is 13 residues long. V lost 8 bases to trimming and J lost 3 bases; unmatched junction nucleotides: 8. CDR3 in amino acids: CSIDETGDTEAFF. The CDR3 DNA reads TGCAGCATCGATGAGACAGGGGACACTGAAGCTTTCTTT.

There are many counts of this clonotype. V usage is TRBV28 and J usage is TRBJ1-5, with D perhaps TRBD1 (6 bases). The CDR3 length is 15 residues. Trimming took off 7 bases at V and 2 bases at J, with 15 bases between the two ends. The germline CDR1 and CDR2 sequences are MDHEN and SYDVKM. The CDR3 coding sequence is TGTGCCAGCACCCTGGGGGGGGCGGGCAATCAGCCCCAGCATTTT. As protein: CASTLGGAGNQPQHF.

Only a few counts were recorded for this clonotype. One end of the junction fails to match germline, which may point to a read error. The chain joins TRBV3-1 to TRBJ2-7, with TRBD1 matching 8 bases. Germline CDR1 and CDR2: LGHDT and YNNKEL (reference sequence). This CDR3 has 13 residues. CDR3 sequence: CARSQTRQGEQYF. CDR3 coding DNA: TGTGCCCGCAGCCAAACACGACAGGGGGAGCAGTACTTC.

This clonotype was seen at least ten times. The rearrangement joins TRBV7-2 to TRBJ2-2; 13 bases line up with TRBD2. Trimming at V came to 6 bases and at J to 7 bases, leaving 8 bases not matched to a gene. CDR1 and CDR2 from the germline V gene are SGHTA and FQGNSA. The CDR3 runs to 16 residues. As DNA, the CDR3 is TGTGCCAGCAGACCCCCGGGACTAGCGGGAATCGGGGAGCTGTTTTTT. Residues: CASRPPGLAGIGELFF.

This clonotype has a count of ten or more. This chain connects TRBV29-1 to TRBJ1-5; 12 nucleotides agree with TRBD1. V shed 6 bases, J shed 6 bases, and the junction held 6 bases outside the gene matches. The germline gives CDR1 SQVTM, CDR2 ANQGSEA. The CDR3 has 14 amino acids. The CDR3 here is CSVGTGGAGQPQHF. CDR3 in DNA: TGCAGCGTCGGGACAGGGGGCGCGGGTCAGCCCCAGCATTTT. The variable domain in full, with the rest retrieved from reference TRBV29-1 and TRBJ1-5, is SAVISQKPSRDICQRGTSLTIQCQVDSQVTMMFWYRQQPGQSLTLIATANQGSEATYESGFVIDKFPISRPNLTFSTLTVSNMSPEDSSIYLCSVGTGGAGQPQHFGDGTRLSIL.

This clonotype was counted at least ten times. The V and J genes are TRBV12-3 or TRBV12-4 and TRBJ1-2; D perhaps matches TRBD1 (5 bases). Trimming took off 3 bases at V and 4 bases at J, with 21 bases between the two ends. This CDR3 has 17 amino acids. The CDR3 DNA reads TGTGCCAGCAGTTTTGGGTTTGGGGCAGATAACGCCTATGGCTACACCTTC. Translation: CASSFGFGADNAYGYTF.